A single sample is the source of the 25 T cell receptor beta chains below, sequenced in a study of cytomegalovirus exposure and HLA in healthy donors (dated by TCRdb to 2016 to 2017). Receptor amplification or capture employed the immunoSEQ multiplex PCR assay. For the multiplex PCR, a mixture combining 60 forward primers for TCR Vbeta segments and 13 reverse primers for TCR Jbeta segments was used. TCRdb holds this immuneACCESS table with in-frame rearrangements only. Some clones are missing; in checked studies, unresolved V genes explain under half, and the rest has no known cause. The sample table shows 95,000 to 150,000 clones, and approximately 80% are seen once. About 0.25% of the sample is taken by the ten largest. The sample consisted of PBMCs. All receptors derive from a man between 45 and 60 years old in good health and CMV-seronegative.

The CDR3 spells CASPPPGQGSPYEQYF. The CDR3 coding sequence is TGTGCCAGCCCCCCACCGGGACAGGGGTCCCCCTACGAGCAGTACTTC. This chain uses TRBV28 with TRBJ2-7; 10 nucleotides agree with TRBD1. The trim removed 8 bases at V and 2 bases at J, leaving 12 bases unmatched. The CDR3 runs to 16 residues. Germline lookup yields CDR1 MDHEN and CDR2 SYDVKM.

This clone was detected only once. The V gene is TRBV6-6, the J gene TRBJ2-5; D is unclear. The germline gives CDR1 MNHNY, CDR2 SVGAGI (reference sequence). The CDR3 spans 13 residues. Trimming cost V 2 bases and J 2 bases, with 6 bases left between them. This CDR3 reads CASSYRSQETQYF. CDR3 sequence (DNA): TGTGCCAGCAGTTACAGGAGTCAAGAGACCCAGTACTTC.

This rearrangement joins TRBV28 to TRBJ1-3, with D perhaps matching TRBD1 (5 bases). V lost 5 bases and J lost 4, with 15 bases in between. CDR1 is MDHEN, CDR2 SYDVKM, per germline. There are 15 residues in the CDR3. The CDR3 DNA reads TGTGCCAGCAGTGACTGGGCAGGGCCGGGAAACACCATATATTTT. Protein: CASSDWAGPGNTIYF. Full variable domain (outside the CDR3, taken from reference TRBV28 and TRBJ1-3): DVKVTQSSRYLVKRTGEKVFLECVQDMDHENMFWYRQDPGLGLRLIYFSYDVKMKEKGDIPEGYSVSREKKERFSLILESASTNQTSMYLCASSDWAGPGNTIYFGEGSWLTVV.

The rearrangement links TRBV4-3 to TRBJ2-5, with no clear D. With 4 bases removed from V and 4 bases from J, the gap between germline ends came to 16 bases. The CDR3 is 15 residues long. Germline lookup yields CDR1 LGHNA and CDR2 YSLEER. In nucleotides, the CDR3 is TGCGCCAGCAGCCCTCAAACCTGGCTTGTAGAGACCCAGTACTTC. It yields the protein CASSPQTWLVETQYF.

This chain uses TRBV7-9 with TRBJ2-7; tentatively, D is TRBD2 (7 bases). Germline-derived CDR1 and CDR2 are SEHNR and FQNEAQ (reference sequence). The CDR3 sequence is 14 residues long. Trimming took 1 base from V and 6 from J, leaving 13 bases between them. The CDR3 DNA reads TGTGCCAGCAGCTTAGGAGGGAGGGGGGCCGAGCAGTACTTC. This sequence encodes CASSLGGRGAEQYF. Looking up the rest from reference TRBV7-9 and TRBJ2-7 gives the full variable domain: DTGVSQNPRHKITKRGQNVTFRCDPISEHNRLYWYRQTLGQGPEFLTYFQNEAQLEKSRLLSDRFSAERPKGSFSTLEIQRTEQGDSAMYLCASSLGGRGAEQYFGPGTRLTVT.

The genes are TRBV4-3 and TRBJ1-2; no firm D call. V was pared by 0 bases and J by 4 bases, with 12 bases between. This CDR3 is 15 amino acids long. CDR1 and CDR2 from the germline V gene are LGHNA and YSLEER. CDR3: CASSQEAESIYGYTF. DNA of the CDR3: TGCGCCAGCAGCCAAGAGGCGGAGAGCATCTATGGCTACACCTTC.

CDR3 sequence reads: CASSPTGDRNEKLFF. The CDR3 DNA reads as TGTGCCAGCTCGCCCACAGGAGACCGAAATGAAAAACTGTTTTTT. This chain links TRBV18 with TRBJ1-4, with D possibly TRBD1 on 5 matching bases. Trimming took 6 bases from V and 5 from J, leaving 16 bases between them. This CDR3 contains 15 residues. From germline, CDR1 is KGHSH and CDR2 LQKENI.

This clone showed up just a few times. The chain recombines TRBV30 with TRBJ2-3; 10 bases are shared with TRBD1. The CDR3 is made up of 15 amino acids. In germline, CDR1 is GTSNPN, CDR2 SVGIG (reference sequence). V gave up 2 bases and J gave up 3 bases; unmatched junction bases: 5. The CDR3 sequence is CAWSPGQGGTDTQYF. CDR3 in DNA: TGTGCCTGGAGTCCCGGACAGGGGGGGACAGATACGCAGTATTTT.

CDR3 protein: CASSISYRDSSYNEQFF. CDR3 nucleotide sequence: TGTGCCAGTAGTATCTCTTACCGGGACTCTTCCTACAATGAGCAGTTCTTC. The V gene is TRBV19, the J gene TRBJ2-1; D is possibly TRBD2 (6 bases). The CDR3 length is 17 residues. Germline assignment: CDR1 LNHDA and CDR2 SQIVND (reference sequence). V was clipped by 3 bases and J by 1 base, with 16 bases between them.

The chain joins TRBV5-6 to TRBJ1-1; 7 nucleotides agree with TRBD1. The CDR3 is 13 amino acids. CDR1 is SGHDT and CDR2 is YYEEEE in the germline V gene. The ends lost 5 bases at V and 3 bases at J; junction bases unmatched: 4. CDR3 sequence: CASSFDRDTEAFF. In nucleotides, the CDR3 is TGTGCCAGCAGTTTTGACAGGGACACTGAAGCTTTCTTT.

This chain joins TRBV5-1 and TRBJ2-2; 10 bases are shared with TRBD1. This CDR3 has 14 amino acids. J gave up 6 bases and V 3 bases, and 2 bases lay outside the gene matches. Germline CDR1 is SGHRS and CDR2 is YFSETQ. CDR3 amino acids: CASSSDRGSGELFF. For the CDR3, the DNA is TGCGCCAGCAGCTCGGACAGGGGGTCCGGGGAGCTGTTTTTT.

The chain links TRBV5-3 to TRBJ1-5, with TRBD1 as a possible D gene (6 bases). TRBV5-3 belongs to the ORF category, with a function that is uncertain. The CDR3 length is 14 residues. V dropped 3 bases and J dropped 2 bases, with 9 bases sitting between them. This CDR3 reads CARSSRGGNQPQHF. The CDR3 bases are TGTGCCAGAAGCTCCAGGGGTGGCAATCAGCCCCAGCATTTT.

The CDR3 bases are TGCGCCAGCAGCGGGACAGGGGCCGGGGAGCTGTTTTTT. It encodes CASSGTGAGELFF. The chain has TRBV5-1 and TRBJ2-2; TRBD1 matches at 10 bases. V lost 4 bases and J lost 6; bases outside the gene matches: 0. Germline V CDR1 and CDR2: SGHRS, YFSETQ. The CDR3 sequence is 13 residues long.

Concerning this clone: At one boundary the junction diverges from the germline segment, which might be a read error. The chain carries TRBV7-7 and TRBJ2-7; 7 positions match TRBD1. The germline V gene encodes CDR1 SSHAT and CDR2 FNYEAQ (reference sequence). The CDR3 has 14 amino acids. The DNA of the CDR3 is TGTGCTAGCAGCCTAGGAGCACAGGGGTACGAGCAGTACTTC. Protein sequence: CASSLGAQGYEQYF.

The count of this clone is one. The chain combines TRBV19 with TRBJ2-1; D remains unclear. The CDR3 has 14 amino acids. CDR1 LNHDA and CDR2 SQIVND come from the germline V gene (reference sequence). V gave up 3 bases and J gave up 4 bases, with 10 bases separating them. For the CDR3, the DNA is TGTGCCAGTAGTATTGCCCCTAGATACAATGAGCAGTTCTTC. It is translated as CASSIAPRYNEQFF.

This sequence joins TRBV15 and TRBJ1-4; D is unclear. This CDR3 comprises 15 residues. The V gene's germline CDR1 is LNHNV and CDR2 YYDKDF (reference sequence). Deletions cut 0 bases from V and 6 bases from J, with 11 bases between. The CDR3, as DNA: TGTGCCACCAGCAGAGAACTGGGCGGGGATGAAAAACTGTTTTTT. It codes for CATSRELGGDEKLFF.

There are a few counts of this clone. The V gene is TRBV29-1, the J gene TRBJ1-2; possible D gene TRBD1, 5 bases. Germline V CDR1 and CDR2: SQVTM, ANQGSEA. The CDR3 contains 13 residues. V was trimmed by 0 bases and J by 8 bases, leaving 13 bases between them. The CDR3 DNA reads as TGCAGCGTTGAAGAAGGCTCAGGGTGGGGCTACACCTTC. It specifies CSVEEGSGWGYTF.

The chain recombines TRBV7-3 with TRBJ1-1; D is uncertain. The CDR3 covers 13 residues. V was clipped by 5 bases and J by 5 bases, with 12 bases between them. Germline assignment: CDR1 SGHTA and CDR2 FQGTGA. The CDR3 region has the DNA TGTGCCAGCAGCCCGGCCCACGGGACTGAAGCTTTCTTT. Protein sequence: CASSPAHGTEAFF.

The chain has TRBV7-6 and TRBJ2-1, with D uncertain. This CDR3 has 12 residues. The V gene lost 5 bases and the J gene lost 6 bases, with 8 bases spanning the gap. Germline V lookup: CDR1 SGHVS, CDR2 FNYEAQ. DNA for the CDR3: TGTGCCAGCAGCCTTCGGGTCAATGAGCAGTTCTTC. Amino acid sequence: CASSLRVNEQFF.

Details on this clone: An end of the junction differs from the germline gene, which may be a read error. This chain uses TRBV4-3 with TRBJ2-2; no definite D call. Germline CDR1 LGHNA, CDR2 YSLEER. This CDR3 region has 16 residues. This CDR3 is CARSQGLRLNTGELFF. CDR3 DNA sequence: TGCGCCCGCAGCCAAGGATTGCGGTTGAACACCGGGGAGCTGTTTTTT.

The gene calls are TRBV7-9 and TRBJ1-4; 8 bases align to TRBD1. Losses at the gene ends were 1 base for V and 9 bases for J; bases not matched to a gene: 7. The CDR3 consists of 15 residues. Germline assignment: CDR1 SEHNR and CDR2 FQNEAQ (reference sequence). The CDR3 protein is CASSLEAGGVQKLFF. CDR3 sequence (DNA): TGTGCCAGCAGCTTAGAGGCAGGGGGCGTTCAAAAACTGTTTTTT.

The CDR3 DNA reads TGTGCCAGCAGCTTAGCTGCGAGCAATCAGCCCCAGCATTTT. Protein sequence: CASSLAASNQPQHF. The genes are TRBV7-9 and TRBJ1-5; D gene ambiguous. With 0 bases removed from V and 1 base from J, the gap between germline ends came to 4 bases. This CDR3 has 14 amino acids. CDR1 is SEHNR and CDR2 is FQNEAQ in the germline V gene (reference sequence).

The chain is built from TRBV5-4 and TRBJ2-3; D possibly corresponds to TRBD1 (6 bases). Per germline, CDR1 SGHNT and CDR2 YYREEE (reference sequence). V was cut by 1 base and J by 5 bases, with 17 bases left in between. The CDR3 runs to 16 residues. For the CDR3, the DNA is TGTGCCAGCAGCTTGAAGACAGGTTCGACACAAGATACGCAGTATTTT. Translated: CASSLKTGSTQDTQYF.

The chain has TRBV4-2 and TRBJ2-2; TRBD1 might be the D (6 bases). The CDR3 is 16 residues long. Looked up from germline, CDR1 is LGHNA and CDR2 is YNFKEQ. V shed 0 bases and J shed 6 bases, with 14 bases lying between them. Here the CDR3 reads CASSQDISGDAGELFF. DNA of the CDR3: TGTGCCAGCAGCCAAGATATTTCAGGGGACGCCGGGGAGCTGTTTTTT.

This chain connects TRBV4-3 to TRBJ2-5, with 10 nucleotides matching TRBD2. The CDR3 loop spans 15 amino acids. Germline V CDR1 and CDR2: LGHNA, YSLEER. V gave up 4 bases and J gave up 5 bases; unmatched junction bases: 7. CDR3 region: CASSRTGTSDETQYF. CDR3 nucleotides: TGCGCCAGCAGCCGGACCGGGACTAGCGACGAGACCCAGTACTTC.